The entry below describes one T cell receptor (beta chain). Deletions cut 3 bases from V and 8 bases from J, with 20 bases between. The CDR3 spans 16 residues. CDR1 is SGDLS, CDR2 YYNGEE, per germline. These data come from a study of control samples from healthy donors and cancer patients. Using immunoSEQ multiplex PCR, the repertoire was profiled, and TCRdb retains in-frame clones only, with some absent. The sample contains some 120,000 clones, around 87% of which appear only once. The chain uses TRBV9 and TRBJ1-4, with a tentative D call TRBD1 (6 bases). The specimen sequenced was PBMCs. The receptor's source is a woman in her fifties or sixties with colorectal cancer. The CDR3 coding sequence is TGTGCCAGCAGCGCGACCAGTCAGGGGCAGGTCGAAAAACTGTTTTTT. Its translation: CASSATSQGQVEKLFF.